The rows below give T cell receptor beta chains drawn from one sample of a study of OX40 agonist ivuxolimab in advanced cancers. Repertoires were generated with immunoSEQ multiplex PCR, while TCRdb's copy carries only in-frame clones and drops some. This sample has some 25,000 clones, with 80% to 90% found just once. The material sequenced was CD4+ or CD8+ T cells sorted from blood, taken in a trial of the OX40 agonist ivuxolimab. These receptors originate from an adult with an advanced solid tumor such as melanoma, head and neck, liver or kidney cancer. CDR3s include the opening cysteine and the closing phenylalanine or tryptophan. Fields, in order: CDR3 DNA, CDR3 protein, clone size, J gene, V gene, D gene. A D gene is named only where the DNA matches it firmly. Not every row has a clone size; where given, it reads once, few, many or a size class.

TGTGCCAGCAGCATCAATTACCGGGACAACGAAGAGACCCAGTACTTC	CASSINYRDNEETQYF	few	TRBJ2-5	TRBV9	NA
TGTGCCAGCAGTTTATACGTTGGCGGTCAAGAGACCCAGTACTTC	CASSLYVGGQETQYF	few	TRBJ2-5	TRBV27	NA
TGTGCCAGCAGTGAAAGTGAGACCCAGTACTTC	CASSESETQYF	NA	TRBJ2-5	TRBV2	NA
TGCGCCAGCAGTGAGACGGGCTACGAGCAGTACTTC	CASSETGYEQYF	NA	TRBJ2-7	TRBV10-2	NA
TGTGCCAGCAGCACCCTCACTGAAGCTTTCTTT	CASSTLTEAFF	NA	TRBJ1-1	TRBV7-9	NA
TGTGCCAGTATGACAGGGGTCTCTGGAAACACCATATATTTT	CASMTGVSGNTIYF	NA	TRBJ1-3	TRBV19	TRBD1
TGTGCCAGCAGTTTATGGGGTCGGGAAACTGAAGCTTTCTTT	CASSLWGRETEAFF	NA	TRBJ1-1	TRBV28	NA
TGTGCCAGCAGCCCCCTGGGGGAAGAGACCCAGTACTTC	CASSPLGEETQYF	NA	TRBJ2-5	TRBV27	NA
TGCGCTTCAGGCCTAGCGGGGGCGAGCTCCTACAATGAGCAGTTCTTC	CASGLAGASSYNEQFF	NA	TRBJ2-1	TRBV5-1	TRBD2
TGTGCCAGCAGCTTGTCAGAGGGTTTTGGGTCACCCCTCCACTTT	CASSLSEGFGSPLHF	few	TRBJ1-6	TRBV5-6	NA
TGTGCCAGCAGCTTAGCGGCGGGAAGAGAAGGGTCGGGCTACGAGCAGTACTTC	CASSLAAGREGSGYEQYF	NA	TRBJ2-7	TRBV7-8	NA
TGTGCCAGCAGGGAAAACAGGGGATCGAACTACAATGAGCAGTTCTTC	CASRENRGSNYNEQFF	NA	TRBJ2-1	TRBV6-1	TRBD1
TGTGCCAGCAGCCAAGGAAGGGGGTGGGGGGAGACCCAGTACTTC	CASSQGRGWGETQYF	NA	TRBJ2-5	TRBV27	NA
TGTGCCAGCAGCAAAGCGGGGGCTGGAAACACCATATATTTT	CASSKAGAGNTIYF	NA	TRBJ1-3	TRBV27	NA
TGTGCCAGCAGCTTAGCCGGGACAGGGCTCTATGGCTACACCTTC	CASSLAGTGLYGYTF	NA	TRBJ1-2	TRBV7-9	TRBD1